Reported below is one T cell receptor (beta chain). What it binds is not known. Germline CDR1 and CDR2: DFQATT and SNEGSKA (reference sequence). CDR3 length: 15 residues. The entry originates in a study of monozygotic twins with inflammatory bowel disease. One entry per CDR3 protein, without DNA, is what TCRdb gives after re-calling the 5' RACE reads. This table holds some 210,000 distinct CDR3 sequences. For every donor, one blood sample of about 2.5 ml was drawn. Regarding the study as a whole: The existence of one strong signal or clonotype linked to IBD lacked support. Whether twins were concordant or discordant made no difference to repertoire similarity, possibly from limited power. Relative to healthy twins, IBD patients had fewer clonotypes in common with others, a gap that was especially apparent with disease activity.

The chain carries TRBV20-1 and TRBJ2-7; TCRdb designates TRBD1, a call that cannot be tested without DNA. This clonotype originated in a human donor with ulcerative colitis or Crohn's disease, or a healthy co-twin of an affected twin (not recorded which). The sample taken for sequencing was blood. The CDR3 loop is CSAATTGTGTYEQYF.